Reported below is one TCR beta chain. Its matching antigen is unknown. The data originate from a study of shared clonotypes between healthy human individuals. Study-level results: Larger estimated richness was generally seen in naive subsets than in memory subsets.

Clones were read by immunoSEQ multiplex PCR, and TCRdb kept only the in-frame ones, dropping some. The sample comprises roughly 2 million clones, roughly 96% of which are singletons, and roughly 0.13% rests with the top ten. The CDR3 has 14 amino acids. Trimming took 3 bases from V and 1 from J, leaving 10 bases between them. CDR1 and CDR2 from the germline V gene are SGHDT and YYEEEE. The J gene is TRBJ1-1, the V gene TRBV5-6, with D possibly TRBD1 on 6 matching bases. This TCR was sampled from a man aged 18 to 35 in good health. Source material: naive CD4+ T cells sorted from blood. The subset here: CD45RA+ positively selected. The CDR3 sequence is CASSSTGRNTEAFF. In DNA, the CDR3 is TGTGCCAGCAGCTCGACAGGTCGGAACACTGAAGCTTTCTTT.